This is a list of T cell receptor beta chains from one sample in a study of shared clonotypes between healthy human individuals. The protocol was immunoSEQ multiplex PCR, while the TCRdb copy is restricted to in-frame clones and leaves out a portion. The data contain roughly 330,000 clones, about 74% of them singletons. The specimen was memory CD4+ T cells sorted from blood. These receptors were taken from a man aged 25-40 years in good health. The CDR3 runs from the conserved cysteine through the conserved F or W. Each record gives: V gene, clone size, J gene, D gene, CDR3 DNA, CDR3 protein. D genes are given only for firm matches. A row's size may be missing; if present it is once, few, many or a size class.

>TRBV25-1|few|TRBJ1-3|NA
TGTGCCAGCAGTGACAGGATGAGCTCTGGAAACACCATATATTTT
CASSDRMSSGNTIYF
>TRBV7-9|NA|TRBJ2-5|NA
TGTGCCAGCAGCTCTGCGGGGTTCCAGGAGACCCAGTACTTC
CASSSAGFQETQYF
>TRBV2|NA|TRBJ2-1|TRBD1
TGTGCCAGCAGTGTTAGGCAGGGGGCCAATGAGCAGTTCTTC
CASSVRQGANEQFF
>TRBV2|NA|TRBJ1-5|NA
TGTGCCAGTAGATCCGGGACAATTAAAAATCAGCCCCAGCATTTT
CASRSGTIKNQPQHF
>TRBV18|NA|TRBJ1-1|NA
TGTGCCAGCTCACCTGGGGGGGAGAGCACTGAAGCTTTCTTT
CASSPGGESTEAFF
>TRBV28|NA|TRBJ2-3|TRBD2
TGTGCCAGCAACAAAGCGGGGGATGGCACAGATACGCAGTATTTT
CASNKAGDGTDTQYF
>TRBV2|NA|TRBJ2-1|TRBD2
TGTGCCAGCTTGGGACTAGCGACTTACAATGAGCAGTTCTTC
CASLGLATYNEQFF
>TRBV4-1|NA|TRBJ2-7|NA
TGCGCCAGCAGCCAACCGGGACAATCTTACGAGCAGTACTTC
CASSQPGQSYEQYF
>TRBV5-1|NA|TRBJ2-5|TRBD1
TGCGCCAGCAGCATGGGACAGTATGAAGAGACCCAGTACTTC
CASSMGQYEETQYF
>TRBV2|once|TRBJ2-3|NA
TGTGCCAGCCTCAGGGGGGGGACTGCAGATACGCAGTATTTT
CASLRGGTADTQYF
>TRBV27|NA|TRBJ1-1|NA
TGTGCCAGCAGTTTATCTTTGGGATTCGGGAACACTGAAGCTTTCTTT
CASSLSLGFGNTEAFF
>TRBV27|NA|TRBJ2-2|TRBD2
TGTGCCAGCAGTTCCCATCGACTAGCGGGAGGTCGTACCGGGGAGCTGTTTTTT
CASSSHRLAGGRTGELFF
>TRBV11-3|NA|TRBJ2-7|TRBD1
TGTGCCAGCAGCTTAACCGGGACAGGGGTGTTAGAGCAGTACTTC
CASSLTGTGVLEQYF
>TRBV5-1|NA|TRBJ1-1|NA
TGCGCCAGCAGCCGGACAGACATGAACACTGAAGCTTTCTTT
CASSRTDMNTEAFF
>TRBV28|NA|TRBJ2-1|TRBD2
TGTGCCAGCAGTTTAGAGCGGGGGTTCTACAATGAGCAGTTCTTC
CASSLERGFYNEQFF
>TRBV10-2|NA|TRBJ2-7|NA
TGCGCCAGCAGTGAGCCCTCCCGGCCAGGGAGCTACGAGCAGTACTTC
CASSEPSRPGSYEQYF
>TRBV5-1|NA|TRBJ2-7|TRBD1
TGCGCCAGCAGCTTGGGGGACAGGGCCCACGAGCAGTACTTC
CASSLGDRAHEQYF
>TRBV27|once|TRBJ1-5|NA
TGTGCCAGGAGGTGGCAGCCCCAGCATTTT
CARRWQPQHF
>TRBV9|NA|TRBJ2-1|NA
TGTGCCAGCAGCCCAAGTTTTTTCGGTTACAATGAGCAGTTCTTC
CASSPSFFGYNEQFF
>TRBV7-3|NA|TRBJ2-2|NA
TGTGCCAGCAGCGTCCGGGCCCACACCGGGGAGCTGTTTTTT
CASSVRAHTGELFF
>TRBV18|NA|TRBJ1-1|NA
TGTGCCAGCTCACTATCCCAGGGCGAAATGAACACTGAAGCTTTCTTT
CASSLSQGEMNTEAFF
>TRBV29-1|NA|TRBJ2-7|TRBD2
TGCAGCGTTTGGACTAGCGGGATCCACGAGCAGTACTTC
CSVWTSGIHEQYF
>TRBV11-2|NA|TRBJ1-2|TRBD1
TGTGCCAGCAGCGCTCCCTTAACGACAGGGGTCCTCTCCGGCTACACCTTC
CASSAPLTTGVLSGYTF
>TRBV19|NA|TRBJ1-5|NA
TGTGCCAGTAGTATGTCTGGAGGGATCGATCAGCCCCAGCATTTT
CASSMSGGIDQPQHF
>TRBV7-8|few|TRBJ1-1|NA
TGTGCCAGCAGCGTAGACCCGGACGGAGCTTTCTTT
CASSVDPDGAFF
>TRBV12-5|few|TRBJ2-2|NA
TGTGCTAGTGCCGGGACGCGAGCCGGGGAGCTGTTTTTT
CASAGTRAGELFF
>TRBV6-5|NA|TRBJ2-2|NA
TGTGCCAGCAGCGGACCACTAGGAAACACCGGGGAGCTGTTTTTT
CASSGPLGNTGELFF
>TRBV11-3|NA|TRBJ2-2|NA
TGTGCCAGCAGCTTTGGCAGGGGCGCCGGGGAGCTGTTTTTT
CASSFGRGAGELFF
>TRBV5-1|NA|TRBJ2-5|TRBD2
TGCGCCAGCAGCTTAACTAGCGGCCAAGAGACCCAGTACTTC
CASSLTSGQETQYF
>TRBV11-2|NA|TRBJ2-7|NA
TGTGCCAGCAGCTTCCAAACTATTTCCTACGAGCAGTACTTC
CASSFQTISYEQYF
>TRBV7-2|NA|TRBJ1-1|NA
TGTGCCAGCAGGAAACAGGGCCCTGAAGCTTTCTTT
CASRKQGPEAFF
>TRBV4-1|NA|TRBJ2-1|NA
TGCGCCAGCAGCGCCCGACTTGCCAGGGCCAATCAGCAGTTCTTC
CASSARLARANQQFF
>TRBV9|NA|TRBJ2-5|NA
TGTGCCAGCAGCATAAGTAGTGTGGTCTTGGAGACCCAGTACTTC
CASSISSVVLETQYF
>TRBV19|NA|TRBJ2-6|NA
TGTGCCAGTAGTCATTTGCCGGGAGCCTCTGGGGCCAACGTCCTGACTTTC
CASSHLPGASGANVLTF
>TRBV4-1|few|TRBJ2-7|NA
TGCGCCAGCAGCCAGCAACAGACTAGACCCTACGAGCAGTACTTC
CASSQQQTRPYEQYF